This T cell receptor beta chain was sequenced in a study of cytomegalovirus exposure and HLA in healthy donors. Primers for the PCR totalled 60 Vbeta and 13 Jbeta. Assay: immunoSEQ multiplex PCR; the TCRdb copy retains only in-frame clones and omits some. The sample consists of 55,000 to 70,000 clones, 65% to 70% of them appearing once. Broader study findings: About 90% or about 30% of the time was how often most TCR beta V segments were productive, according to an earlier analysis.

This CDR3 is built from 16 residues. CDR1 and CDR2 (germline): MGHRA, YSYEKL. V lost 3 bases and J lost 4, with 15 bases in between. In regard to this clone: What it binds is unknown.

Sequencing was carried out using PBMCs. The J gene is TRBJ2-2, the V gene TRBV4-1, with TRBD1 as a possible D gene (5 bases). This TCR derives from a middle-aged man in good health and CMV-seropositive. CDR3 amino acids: CASSHQETARTGELFF. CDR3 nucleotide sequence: TGCGCCAGCAGCCACCAGGAGACAGCTCGCACCGGGGAGCTGTTTTTT.